This T cell receptor beta chain is from a study of T cell repertoires in cytomegalovirus infection. Overall study: The authors used CMV epitopes that were HLA-C-restricted (recently identified) and HLA-B-restricted (well studied).

Germline-derived CDR1 and CDR2 are DFQATT and SNEGSKA (reference sequence). V lost 0 bases and J 5 bases, leaving 11 bases between the germline ends. The CDR3 contains 13 residues. Study-wide results and caveats: The ex vivo response showed dominance by HLA-C-restricted CMV-specific TCR beta clonotypes.

This clonotype came up a few times. Its antigen remains unknown. Via MiXCR, TCRdb re-called the reads, giving one row per CDR3 protein. This table has some 800,000 distinct CDR3 sequences, 32% appearing once. This receptor was identified in a human donor in good health (CMV status not recorded). Some clones in this sample may be carry-over from other donors' samples. V and J are TRBV20-1 and TRBJ2-7, with unresolved D. The sample consisted of cultured CD8+ T cells from PBMCs, taken from culture after CMV antigen stimulation. The CDR3 DNA reads as TGCAGTGCTAGAGATCCGGAAAGTGACGAGCAGTACGTC. It yields the protein CSARDPESDEQYV.